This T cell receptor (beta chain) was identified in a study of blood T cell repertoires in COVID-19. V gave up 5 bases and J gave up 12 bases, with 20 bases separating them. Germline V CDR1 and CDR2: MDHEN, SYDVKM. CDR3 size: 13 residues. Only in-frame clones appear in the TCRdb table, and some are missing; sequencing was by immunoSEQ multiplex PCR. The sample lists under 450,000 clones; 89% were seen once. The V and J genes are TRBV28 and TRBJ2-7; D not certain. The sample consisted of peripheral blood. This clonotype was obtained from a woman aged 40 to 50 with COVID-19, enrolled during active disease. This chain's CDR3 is CASSPPTRFGVYF. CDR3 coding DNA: TGTGCCAGCAGTCCCCCGACAAGGTTTGGCGTGTACTTC.